This T cell receptor beta chain came from a study of beta chain features in type 1 diabetes (dated by TCRdb to 2016 to 2018). About the investigation overall: Mean age, gender distribution, total cell number and subset yield did not differ between patients and healthy donors. In the study, TCRB repertoires of sorted circulating CD4+ T cell subsets from recently diagnosed type 1 diabetes patients were compared with those of matched healthy donors. A total of about 100,000,000 sorted cells were examined across all samples, and RNA yield correlated strongly with the number of cells per subset. Regulatory and stem cell-like memory subsets were isolated from only 8 patients and roughly 8 healthy donors, whereas naive and central memory subsets came from all 30 or so donors.

The entire isolated RNA was reverse transcribed using the High Capacity cDNA Reverse Transcription Kit, and thus expressed TCRB transcripts were sequenced. Deep immunoSEQ sequencing was applied to naive, central memory and regulatory T cell samples, giving an average of roughly 3.5 million total reads per sample. Sorted cells were lysed in RLT buffer, and RNA was extracted using DNase-treated RNeasy Micro or Mini kits according to cell number. To prevent cross-contamination, every cell subset was processed on its own, while patient and healthy donor samples were processed together. TCRB sequences were amplified from cDNA with the immunoSEQ multiplex PCR, producing 87-bp fragments spanning the CDR3 region. Amplicons were sequenced on the Illumina HiSeq platform. In the source study's methods: PCR bias was corrected computationally using synthetic template baselines, and reads within Hamming distance 2 were collapsed, with unmergeable singletons discarded. Reads were aligned to IMGT to assign V, D and J genes, CDR3 length, and insertions or deletions at six rearrangement sites. Clonotype counts were normalized to sorted cell number within each subset before computing true diversity and Gini coefficients with the tcR R package. The overlap coefficient, calculated on TCRB nucleotide sequences, was used to measure repertoire sharing. Entries here come from immuneACCESS through TCRdb and include only in-frame sequences with V and J called. Some clones fail to appear in such tables; in the studies checked, an unresolved V gene covers under half of the shortfall, and the cause of the remainder is unknown. Clone size and V and J calls were adopted from that table, with D and trimming inferred from the DNA. The sample table lists 150,000 to 200,000 clones, 7.5% to 9.5% of them with a count of one. The ten largest account for 2% to 2.5% of the sample.

From cysteine to phenylalanine, the CDR3 is 14 amino acids long. Of all the DNA, just the CDR3 is kept, 42 bases in frame from base 1. According to the germline V gene (reference sequence), CDR1 reads MNHNY and CDR2 reads SVGAGI. Compared with germline, V lacks 4 bases and J lacks 8 bases; bases without a gene match: 5. Each donor gave one peripheral blood draw, approximately 0.11 L on average, collected into heparinised tubes. Naive, central memory, regulatory and stem cell-like memory CD4+ T cells were sorted on a BD FACSAria II using a panel including CD45RO, CCR7, CD25, CD127, CD95 and CD27. All sorted populations exceeded 95% purity. Right away, PBMCs were isolated by Lymphoprep density gradient centrifugation and were stained directly, with no culture step. To minimize batch effects, samples were stained and sorted in pairs, one healthy donor with one patient per experiment. This clone was observed a handful of times. This receptor's antigen is unknown. Per-base qualities were not stored, and no clone one base away is much larger.

What the research found in general, with its limitations: Because cDNA was sequenced instead of genomic DNA, activated cells with high expression could be over-represented, although the groups did not differ in activation or CD3 levels. Naive, central memory and regulatory TCRB repertoires appeared to be more similar among patients than among healthy donors. At VDJ recombination sites, type 1 diabetes patients had fewer insertions and more deleted nucleotides, which implies abnormalities in thymic rearrangement. Only small numbers of individuals were included in the HLA sub-analyses, which left unresolved whether HLA type had any influence on TCRB rearrangement. In all four CD4+ subsets, TCRB CDR3 length was moderately but significantly shorter in type 1 diabetes patients. Shorter templates might be favored by PCR, yet because patient and control samples were amplified and corrected together, any such skew would affect both groups equally.

The V gene is TRBV6-6 and the J gene is TRBJ1-2, with TRBD1 identical over 12 junction bases. The TCR comes from a woman under 30 in good health. Sequenced input: central memory CD4+ T cells from blood. The CDR3 region reads CASSSGQGAGGYTF. Read as DNA, the sequence is TGTGCCAGCAGTTCGGGACAGGGGGCTGGAGGCTACACCTTC.